These 10 T cell receptor beta chains came from one sample sequenced in a study of blood T cells in healthy people across ages. Sample-barcoded 5' priming and a J-beta primer mix drove a second PCR of roughly 6 to 12 cycles. TCRdb independently ran MiXCR on the 5' RACE reads; one entry per CDR3 protein. The repertoire includes 850,000 to 1,000,000 distinct CDR3 sequences, about 48% of them detected once, and under 15% sits in the top ten. The source material was blood. Source of these receptors: a man in his thirties or forties in good health.

This clonotype appeared a few times. The gene calls are TRBV3-1 and TRBJ2-1, with D unresolved. The germline V gene has CDR1 LGHDT and CDR2 YNNKEL (reference sequence). This CDR3 spans 14 amino acids. V dropped 1 base and J dropped 5 bases, with 9 bases sitting between them. CDR3 amino acids: CASSQGRTDNEQFF. The CDR3 coding sequence is TGTGCCAGCAGCCAAGGGCGAACTGACAATGAGCAGTTCTTC.

This rearrangement joins TRBV20-1 to TRBJ2-3; TRBD2 agrees at 8 bases. Germline V gene lookup returns CDR1 DFQATT and CDR2 SNEGSKA (reference sequence). After removal of 6 bases from V and 6 bases from J, the junction contained 5 bases not matched to a gene. The CDR3 is 12 residues long. CDR3 in amino acids: CSATGGRDTQYF. CDR3 nucleotides: TGCAGTGCAACGGGGGGGCGGGATACGCAGTATTTT.

The gene calls are TRBV3-1 and TRBJ1-2; 8 bases fit TRBD1. The V gene end was trimmed by 7 bases and the J gene end by 2 bases; junction bases not matched to a gene: 9. CDR1 LGHDT and CDR2 YNNKEL come from the germline V gene (reference sequence). This CDR3 region has 15 residues. CDR3: CASTQGAEMNYGYTF. The CDR3 nucleotides are TGTGCCAGCACCCAGGGGGCAGAAATGAACTATGGCTACACCTTC.

There are a few counts of this clonotype. V is TRBV7-9 and J is TRBJ2-1; 10 bases fit TRBD2. The CDR3 loop spans 14 amino acids. CDR1 is SEHNR and CDR2 is FQNEAQ in the germline V gene (reference sequence). V was clipped by 6 bases and J by 2 bases; unmatched bases: 1. This CDR3 reads CASSGTSAYNEQFF. The CDR3 DNA is TGTGCCAGCAGTGGGACTAGCGCCTACAATGAGCAGTTCTTC.

V gene TRBV7-9 combines with J gene TRBJ1-4; 9 bases are a match to TRBD1. Trimming removed 3 bases from V and 0 bases from J; junction bases left unmatched: 2. Germline values: CDR1 SEHNR, CDR2 FQNEAQ (reference sequence). The CDR3 extends over 16 amino acids. CDR3 in DNA: TGTGCCAGCAGCTTCGGGACAGGGACAACTAATGAAAAACTGTTTTTT. This translates into CASSFGTGTTNEKLFF.

The chain has TRBV12-3 or TRBV12-4 and TRBJ2-7, with D hard to call. Between the trimmed V and J ends, which lost 6 bases and 7 bases, there was a span of 28 bases. The CDR3 covers 17 residues. This chain's CDR3 is CASSLFSGSAWFNEQYF. For the CDR3, the DNA is TGTGCCAGCAGCCTATTTTCCGGTTCTGCGTGGTTTAATGAGCAGTACTTC.

The chain employs TRBV7-2 and TRBJ1-1; a possible D gene is TRBD1 (6 bases). From germline, CDR1 is SGHTA and CDR2 FQGNSA. Trimming cost V 0 bases and J 10 bases, with 9 bases left between them. The CDR3 covers 12 residues. The CDR3 region has the DNA TGTGCCAGCAGCTTAGCGAGAGGGGGAGCTTTCTTT. Its translation: CASSLARGGAFF.

The chain is built from TRBV20-1 and TRBJ1-2, with D perhaps matching TRBD1 (5 bases). Trimming removed 5 bases at V and 7 bases at J, with 11 bases between. This CDR3 spans 11 amino acids. The germline V gene encodes CDR1 DFQATT and CDR2 SNEGSKA (reference sequence). The CDR3, as DNA: TGCAGTGCTCCCCGGACACCTGGCTACACCTTC. Encoded protein: CSAPRTPGYTF.

This sequence joins TRBV27 and TRBJ2-5; D could derive from TRBD1 or TRBD2 (5 bases each). The DNA end is a closer match to TRBJ2-7, so the J assignment may be wrong. This CDR3 contains 16 residues. Germline-derived CDR1 and CDR2 are MNHEY and SMNVEV (reference sequence). CDR3 amino acids: CAARAGASQRGYEQYF. In nucleotides, the CDR3 is TGTGCCGCCCGGGCGGGTGCGTCACAAAGGGGCTACGAGCAGTACTTC.

The rearrangement links TRBV5-4 to TRBJ1-6; D is possibly TRBD1 (5 bases). Trimming cost V 0 bases and J 7 bases, with 8 bases left between them. The CDR3 covers 14 residues. Germline V gene sequence: CDR1 SGHNT, CDR2 YYREEE (reference sequence). Here the CDR3 DNA reads TGTGCCAGCAGCTTGGACAGGAGAAATTCACCCCTCCACTTT. Translated, it gives CASSLDRRNSPLHF.